These 11 T cell receptor beta chains were all obtained from the same sample, sequenced in a study of radiotherapy plus CTLA-4 blockade in lung cancer. TCRdb's table, derived via immunoSEQ multiplex PCR, lists solely in-frame clones and lacks some. The profile shows roughly 86,000 clones, over 80% of them singletons. The specimen was peripheral blood, collected from a patient treated with radiotherapy plus ipilimumab. Every receptor here comes from a human donor with non-small cell lung cancer who had stable disease on radiotherapy plus ipilimumab.

This chain uses TRBV28 with TRBJ1-2; D remains ambiguous. The CDR3 runs 14 residues. V dropped 4 bases and J dropped 5 bases, with 14 bases sitting between them. From germline, CDR1 is MDHEN and CDR2 SYDVKM. The CDR3 loop is CASSSGLKLYGYTF. The CDR3, as DNA: TGTGCCAGCAGTTCGGGCCTGAAGCTATATGGCTACACCTTC.

This clone showed up just once. V gene TRBV21-1 combines with J gene TRBJ2-5; the table's D call TRBD2 went unverified against the DNA. TRBV21-1 constitutes a pseudogene. The CDR3 totals 15 residues. CDR3 protein: CASSYGRKGRETQYF. The CDR3 region has the DNA TGTGCCAGCAGCTACGGACGAAAAGGGAGAGAGACCCAGTACTTC.

The chain couples TRBV6-5 to TRBJ1-5; D is perhaps TRBD1 (5 bases). This CDR3 has 15 amino acids. Trimming took 5 bases from V and 0 from J, leaving 11 bases between them. Germline CDR1 MNHEY, CDR2 SVGAGI. CDR3 DNA sequence: TGTGCCAGCAGTGCTGACAGAAATAGCAATCAGCCCCAGCATTTT. Its protein is CASSADRNSNQPQHF.

This clone was observed a single time. One end of the junction is discordant with germline, which a read error may explain. The chain joins TRBV7-7 to TRBJ2-7; D is unresolved. The germline V gene encodes CDR1 SSHAT and CDR2 FNYEAQ (reference sequence). The CDR3 is 13 amino acids. The CDR3: CASSLDRASEQYF. CDR3 nucleotides: TGTGCTAGCAGCTTAGACCGGGCCTCCGAGCAGTACTTC.

With respect to this clone: The identical CDR3 is also encoded by other nucleotide sequences in the sample. The chain has TRBV19 and TRBJ2-5; unclear D gene. Deletions cut 6 bases from V and 5 bases from J, with 10 bases between. This CDR3 contains 12 residues. Germline V lookup: CDR1 LNHDA, CDR2 SQIVND (reference sequence). CDR3 sequence reads: CASRLAGETQYF. Written as DNA, the CDR3 is TGTGCCAGTAGGCTGGCCGGGGAGACCCAGTACTTC.

The rearrangement links TRBV18 to TRBJ2-7, with D maybe TRBD2 (6 bases). Germline loops: CDR1 KGHSH, CDR2 LQKENI. Trimming removed 6 bases from V and 0 bases from J, with 12 bases in between. This CDR3 is built from 14 residues. The CDR3 sequence: CASSPSRDSYEQYF. The CDR3, as DNA: TGTGCCAGCTCCCCTTCGCGGGACTCCTACGAGCAGTACTTC.

The chain employs TRBV7-2 and TRBJ2-5, with D tentatively TRBD2 (6 bases). V dropped 1 base and J dropped 1 base, with 10 bases sitting between them. Germline CDR1 SGHTA, CDR2 FQGNSA. The CDR3 contains 15 residues. CDR3 in amino acids: CASSLVGGIQETQYF. For the CDR3, the DNA is TGTGCCAGCAGCTTAGTGGGGGGAATCCAAGAGACCCAGTACTTC.

The chain has TRBV30 and TRBJ2-2; either TRBD1 or TRBD2 may fit D (5 bases each). Trimming pared 0 bases from V and 6 bases from J, leaving 5 bases between. The CDR3 has 12 residues. Germline CDR1 reads GTSNPN; CDR2 reads SVGIG (reference sequence). The CDR3 nucleotides read TGTGCCTGGAGTGTGGGGGCCGGGGAGCTGTTTTTT. It encodes CAWSVGAGELFF.

V and J are TRBV9 and TRBJ1-3; the match to TRBD1 covers 9 bases. J was trimmed by 4 bases and V by 4 bases; bases with no gene match: 12. The V gene's germline CDR1 is SGDLS and CDR2 YYNGEE. This CDR3 contains 17 residues. The CDR3 reads CASSSQTGTGIGNTIYF. As DNA, the CDR3 is TGTGCCAGCAGCTCGCAAACCGGGACAGGGATCGGAAACACCATATATTTT.

V and J are TRBV9 and TRBJ2-1; possibly TRBD2 for D (7 bases). The CDR3 extends over 15 amino acids. CDR1 is SGDLS and CDR2 is YYNGEE in the germline V gene. Trimming stripped 5 bases from V and 4 bases from J, with 16 bases between. The CDR3 nucleotides are TGTGCCAGCAGTTCCAGGGGAGGGATTTACAATGAGCAGTTCTTC. Its translation is CASSSRGGIYNEQFF.

The chain uses TRBV7-3 and TRBJ2-5; either TRBD1 or TRBD2 may supply D (5 bases each). The germline V gene encodes CDR1 SGHTA and CDR2 FQGTGA. V was trimmed by 4 bases and J by 2 bases, leaving 14 bases between them. The CDR3 is made up of 15 amino acids. The CDR3 protein is CASSSRRTLQETQYF. The DNA of the CDR3 is TGTGCCAGCAGCTCACGGAGGACACTTCAAGAGACCCAGTACTTC.